This T cell receptor (beta chain) was identified during a study of blood T cells in healthy people across ages. For the second PCR, which ran for about 7 to 12 cycles, a sample-barcoded 5' primer and a J-beta primer mix were used. There were at least 3 million CDR3-containing paired-end reads obtained from each sample. TCRdb itself ran the 5' RACE reads through MiXCR, one entry per CDR3 protein. This table has about 970,000 distinct CDR3 sequences, roughly 51% appearing once. Turning to this clonotype: Its antigen is not known.

Study-level results: The unknown donor CMV status may have confounded expanded clonotype changes.

The germline CDR1 and CDR2 sequences are DFQATT and SNEGSKA (reference sequence). The CDR3 loop spans 17 amino acids. Trimming at V came to 1 base and at J to 3 bases, leaving 11 bases not matched to a gene. The chain recombines TRBV20-1 with TRBJ2-1; TRBD2 matches at 8 bases. The sample comprised blood. This receptor was taken from a woman aged 55-70 years in good health. CDR3 loop: CSARASRLTSDYNEQFF. Here the CDR3 DNA reads TGCAGTGCTAGAGCGTCGAGACTGACTAGCGACTACAATGAGCAGTTCTTC.